The rows below give T cell receptor beta chains drawn from one sample of a study of regulatory T cells in long-lasting Graves disease. From the multiplex PCR reads, TCRdb called clonotypes with MiXCR, one entry per CDR3 protein. The data contain under 450,000 distinct CDR3 sequences, 12% of them seen just once; the ten biggest clones take up over 15%. These same records also appear under a second study, on T cells in Graves' hyperthyroidism and ophthalmopathy.

The sequenced sample was peripheral blood mononuclear cells (PBMCs), obtained at new diagnosis, from a patient treated with antithyroid drugs. These TCRs come from a woman between 18 and 29 years old with Graves disease. Both conserved end residues are part of each CDR3. The D gene is left open where the match is weak. For some rows the clone size is stated as once, few or many, or as a class when expanded; others skip it.

J: TRBJ2-5; V: TRBV20-1; size: many; D: -; CDR3: CSARDGQRRETQYF; DNA: TGCAGTGCTAGAGATGGGCAGAGACGAGAGACCCAGTACTTC
J: TRBJ2-1; V: TRBV12-3/TRBV12-4; size: -; D: TRBD2; CDR3: CASSWGGLASNEQFF; DNA: TGTGCCAGCAGTTGGGGAGGGCTAGCGAGCAATGAGCAGTTCTTC
J: TRBJ2-5; V: TRBV19; size: -; D: -; CDR3: CASSSDFQETQYF; DNA: TGTGCCAGCAGCTCGGACTTTCAAGAGACCCAGTACTTC
J: TRBJ2-1; V: TRBV7-6; size: many; D: -; CDR3: CASSLVGGTMGGTEQFF; DNA: TGTGCCAGCAGCTTAGTTGGCGGGACCATGGGGGGAACTGAGCAGTTCTTC
J: TRBJ1-2; V: TRBV4-1; size: many; D: -; CDR3: CASSQELRQGYGYTF; DNA: TGCGCCAGCAGCCAAGAACTGCGGCAGGGGTATGGCTACACCTTC
J: TRBJ1-5; V: TRBV7-2; size: many; D: -; CDR3: CASSLSTGWSNQPQHF; DNA: TGTGCCAGCAGCCTCTCGACAGGTTGGAGCAATCAGCCCCAGCATTTT
J: TRBJ2-3; V: TRBV7-3; size: -; D: TRBD2; CDR3: CASSMLAGGLTDTQYF; DNA: TGTGCCAGCAGCATGCTAGCGGGGGGGCTAACAGATACGCAGTATTTT
J: TRBJ2-2; V: TRBV12-3/TRBV12-4; size: many; D: -; CDR3: CASSLMGRGGTGELFF; DNA: TGTGCCAGCAGTTTAATGGGCAGGGGAGGCACCGGGGAGCTGTTTTTT
J: TRBJ2-2; V: TRBV27; size: many; D: TRBD2; CDR3: CASSQLAGDTGELFF; DNA: TGTGCCAGCAGTCAACTAGCGGGAGACACCGGGGAGCTGTTTTTT
J: TRBJ2-1; V: TRBV29-1; size: many; D: -; CDR3: CSVVWSYNEQFF; DNA: TGCAGCGTTGTATGGTCCTACAATGAGCAGTTCTTC